This T cell receptor beta chain is from a study of coeliac disease. Regarding the study as a whole: Most TRB amino acid sequences occurred in only one sample. The authors judged this method unsuitable for unbiased gliadin-specific T cell detection.

As concerns this clone: The antigen is unknown.

Only in-frame clones appear in the TCRdb table, and some are missing; sequencing was by immunoSEQ multiplex PCR. Among 5,700 or so clones, 50% to 65% were seen once, and the ten largest hold about 6.5%. The sample was intraepithelial lymphocytes from the gut. This receptor was obtained from a woman in her twenties or thirties with active celiac disease.

The CDR3: CATSRARDRGNYGYTF. The CDR3, as DNA: TGTGCCACCAGCAGAGCACGGGACAGGGGCAACTATGGCTACACCTTC. J is TRBJ1-2 and V is TRBV15; TRBD1 matches 10 bases. The CDR3 spans 16 residues. Germline trimming cut 1 base from V and 2 bases from J; bases unmatched to any gene: 4. Germline CDR1 LNHNV, CDR2 YYDKDF (reference sequence).